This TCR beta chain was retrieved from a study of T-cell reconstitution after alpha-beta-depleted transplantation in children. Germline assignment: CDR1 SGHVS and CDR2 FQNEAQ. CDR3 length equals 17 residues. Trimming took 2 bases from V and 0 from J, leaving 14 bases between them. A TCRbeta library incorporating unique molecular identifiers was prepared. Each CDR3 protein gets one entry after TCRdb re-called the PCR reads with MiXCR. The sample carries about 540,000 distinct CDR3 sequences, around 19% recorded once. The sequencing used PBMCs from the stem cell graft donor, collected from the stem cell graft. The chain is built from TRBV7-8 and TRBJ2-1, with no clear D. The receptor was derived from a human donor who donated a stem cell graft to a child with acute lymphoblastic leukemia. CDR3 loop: CASSLLPAPSSYNEQFF. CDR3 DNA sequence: TGTGCCAGCAGCTTACTTCCGGCACCGAGCTCCTACAATGAGCAGTTCTTC. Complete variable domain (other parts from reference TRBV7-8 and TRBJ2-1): GAGVSQSPRYKVAKRGQDVALRCDPISGHVSLFWYQQALGQGPEFLTYFQNEAQLDKSGLPSDRFFAERPEGSVSTLKIQRTQQEDSAVYLCASSLLPAPSSYNEQFFGPGTRLTVL.